This T cell receptor beta chain was identified in a study of T cells expressing NK-cell markers. Reprocessing the 5' RACE reads, TCRdb reports a single entry for every CDR3 protein and omits DNA. With fewer than 400,000 distinct CDR3 sequences in the sample, the ten largest clones hold roughly a tenth. Germline V gives CDR1 MNHGY, CDR2 SVAAGI. The length of the CDR3 is 12 residues. This sequence joins TRBV6-9 and TRBJ2-5; checking the TCRdb D call of TRBD1 is not possible without DNA. The TCR originated in a woman between 45 and 65 years old in good health. Sequenced sample: blood T cells: a sorted CD56 or NKG2C T cell subset, CD4+ or CD8+ T cells, or bulk PBMC T cells (not recorded which). The CDR3 reads CARKPGVETQYF.